This TCR beta chain appears in the sequencing data of a study of cytomegalovirus exposure and HLA in healthy donors. Notes on the study in general: A later analysis, which compared TCR beta chains of equal frequency, found the HLA-associated ones more clonally expanded. The authors confirmed in vitro that a few CMV-associated chains were specific for CMV antigens.

The CDR3 length is 12 residues. V lost 5 bases to trimming and J lost 6 bases, with 11 bases between them. CDR1 and CDR2 (germline): MNHEY, SMNVEV (reference sequence). The study ran its PCR with 60 Vbeta and 13 Jbeta primers. This table comes from immunoSEQ multiplex PCR, and its TCRdb copy is limited to in-frame clones, with some not included. The table includes about 180,000 clones, 65% to 75% detected once. With regard to this clone: As yet, its antigen is unknown.

The chain combines TRBV27 with TRBJ2-7, with D maybe TRBD2 (6 bases). The receptor comes from a human donor in good health. The specimen sequenced was PBMCs. Here the CDR3 DNA reads TGTGCCAGCAGTCGGCGGGACGGCGAGCAGTACTTC. Translating it yields CASSRRDGEQYF.